One sample yielded the 23 T cell receptor beta chains listed below, sequenced in a study of beta chain features in type 1 diabetes. Investigators reverse transcribed all isolated RNA, so they sequenced expressed TCRB transcripts. Assay: immunoSEQ multiplex PCR; the TCRdb copy retains only in-frame clones and omits some. The sample holds 400,000 to 600,000 clones, 30% seen once. Sequencing used naive CD4+ T cells from blood. The receptors were gathered from a man aged 18 to 29 in good health.

This clone appeared once. This chain's CDR3 is CASSSGTAGSTEAFF. The CDR3 DNA reads as TGCGCCAGCAGCTCCGGGACCGCGGGGAGCACTGAAGCTTTCTTT. The J gene is TRBJ1-1, the V gene TRBV5-1, with D maybe TRBD1 (5 bases). The CDR3 contains 15 residues. V was pared by 3 bases and J by 4 bases, with 16 bases between. Germline CDR1 and CDR2: SGHRS and YFSETQ.

V and J are TRBV4-3 and TRBJ1-2; no definite D call. The CDR3 is made up of 15 amino acids. CDR1 is LGHNA and CDR2 is YSLEER in the germline V gene. V gave up 2 bases and J gave up 8 bases, with 18 bases separating them. The CDR3 protein is CASSQPDLGLNGYTF. CDR3 nucleotide sequence: TGCGCCAGCAGCCAACCAGACCTGGGCTTGAACGGCTACACCTTC.

V is TRBV2 and J is TRBJ2-7; the D is unclear. Trimming removed 4 bases from V and 4 bases from J, with 5 bases in between. The CDR3 spans 11 residues. Germline assignment: CDR1 SNHLY and CDR2 FYNNEI. CDR3 sequence: CASSGTYEQYF. The DNA for the CDR3 is TGTGCCAGCAGTGGAACGTACGAGCAGTACTTC.

This clone was observed a few times. J is TRBJ2-3 and V is TRBV6-5; D gene unclear. The germline V gene has CDR1 MNHEY and CDR2 SVGAGI. The CDR3 length is 14 residues. Trimming took off 4 bases at V and 11 bases at J, with 19 bases between the two ends. The CDR3 region is CASSSPGLTKRQYF. Here the CDR3 DNA reads TGTGCCAGCAGTTCTCCGGGTCTCACAAAGAGGCAGTATTTT.

Only a few counts were recorded for this clone. This CDR3 is CAISGVGGGNEQFF. The DNA of the CDR3 is TGTGCCATCAGTGGTGTAGGAGGAGGAAATGAGCAGTTCTTC. The chain couples TRBV10-3 to TRBJ2-1; D is possibly TRBD2 (5 bases). With 4 bases removed from V and 7 bases from J, the gap between germline ends came to 14 bases. Germline assignment: CDR1 ENHRY and CDR2 SYGVKD. This CDR3 is 14 amino acids long.

Here the CDR3 DNA reads TGTGCCAGCGGACTGGAAAACACCATATATTTT. Its protein product is CASGLENTIYF. The chain uses TRBV13 and TRBJ1-3; D is unresolved. CDR3 length: 11 residues. Germline V gene lookup returns CDR1 PRHDT and CDR2 FYEKMQ (reference sequence). The germline V and J ends were trimmed by 8 bases and 6 bases, with 8 bases remaining between them.

The chain recombines TRBV29-1 with TRBJ1-3; the D is unclear. V lost 3 bases and J lost 8, with 11 bases in between. The CDR3 is 12 amino acids. Germline loops: CDR1 SQVTM, CDR2 ANQGSEA. CDR3 loop: CSVEEGSDTIYF. The CDR3, as DNA: TGCAGCGTTGAGGAGGGATCGGACACCATATATTTT.

The V gene is TRBV11-2, the J gene TRBJ2-2, with D possibly being TRBD2 (6 bases). The ends were cut back, 6 bases at V and 4 bases at J, with 12 bases in the middle. Germline V gene data show CDR1 as SGHAT and CDR2 as FQNNGV. The length of the CDR3 is 14 residues. This CDR3 reads CASRAGLITGELFF. In DNA, the CDR3 is TGTGCCAGCAGAGCGGGTCTAATCACCGGGGAGCTGTTTTTT.

This rearrangement joins TRBV19 to TRBJ2-4; 9 bases map to TRBD2. The ends lost 6 bases at V and 6 bases at J; junction bases unmatched: 15. In germline, CDR1 is LNHDA, CDR2 SQIVND (reference sequence). The CDR3 sequence is 17 residues long. The CDR3 nucleotides read TGTGCCAGTAGCGCGCGTCAGCTAGCGGGGAGCGGAAACATTCAGTACTTC. Translated, it gives CASSARQLAGSGNIQYF. The full variable domain, its missing parts supplied by reference TRBV19 and TRBJ2-4, is DGGITQSPKYLFRKEGQNVTLSCEQNLNHDAMYWYRQDPGQGLRLIYYSQIVNDFQKGDIAEGYSVSREKKESFPLTVTSAQKNPTAFYLCASSARQLAGSGNIQYFGAGTRLSVL.

This chain joins TRBV15 and TRBJ2-3; D is ambiguous. CDR1 is LNHNV, CDR2 YYDKDF, per germline (reference sequence). Trimming took 7 bases from V and 4 from J, leaving 9 bases between them. The CDR3 runs to 12 residues. For the CDR3, the DNA is TGTGCCACCAAGGAGTTCCCAGATACGCAGTATTTT. As protein: CATKEFPDTQYF.

V usage is TRBV6-5 and J usage is TRBJ2-1; D is undetermined. Trimming took 6 bases from V and 4 from J, leaving 13 bases between them. This CDR3 spans 14 amino acids. CDR1 MNHEY and CDR2 SVGAGI come from the germline V gene. CDR3 bases: TGTGCCAGCAGCCCCCCGGGCAGGTACAATGAGCAGTTCTTC. Amino acid sequence: CASSPPGRYNEQFF.

The chain combines TRBV15 with TRBJ2-3; TRBD2 agrees at 10 bases. The germline V gene has CDR1 LNHNV and CDR2 YYDKDF (reference sequence). V shed 5 bases and J 6 bases; nucleotides not matched to a gene: 5. This CDR3 has 14 amino acids. The CDR3 DNA reads TGTGCCACCAGCTCTCCTAGCGGGAGTGATACGCAGTATTTT. This sequence encodes CATSSPSGSDTQYF.

The rearrangement uses TRBV25-1 and TRBJ1-4, with D possibly being TRBD1 (6 bases). Germline V gene data show CDR1 as MGHDK and CDR2 as SYGVNS. The CDR3 runs 13 residues. The V and J ends lost 10 bases and 12 bases respectively, with 21 bases between them. CDR3 region: CATMPGGPGELFF. The CDR3 bases are TGTGCCACCATGCCCGGGGGGCCGGGAGAACTGTTTTTT. The variable domain in full, completed from reference TRBV25-1 and TRBJ1-4, reads EADIYQTPRYLVIGTGKKITLECSQTMGHDKMYWYQQDPGMELHLIHYSYGVNSTEKGDLSSESTVSRIRTEHFPLTLESARPSHTSQYLCATMPGGPGELFFGSGTQLSVL.

This clone came up a few times. The genes are TRBV7-9 and TRBJ1-1; D is possibly TRBD1 (5 bases). CDR1 and CDR2 from the germline V gene are SEHNR and FQNEAQ (reference sequence). This CDR3 spans 15 amino acids. V was cut by 0 bases and J by 3 bases, with 11 bases left in between. The CDR3: CASSLASGLYTEAFF. The CDR3 coding sequence is TGTGCCAGCAGCTTAGCGTCGGGGCTGTACACTGAAGCTTTCTTT. Full variable domain (remainder filled in from reference TRBV7-9 and TRBJ1-1): DTGVSQNPRHKITKRGQNVTFRCDPISEHNRLYWYRQTLGQGPEFLTYFQNEAQLEKSRLLSDRFSAERPKGSFSTLEIQRTEQGDSAMYLCASSLASGLYTEAFFGQGTRLTVV.

The V gene is TRBV7-2, the J gene TRBJ2-5; weak D call: TRBD2 (5 bases). This CDR3 is 13 amino acids long. Germline lookup yields CDR1 SGHTA and CDR2 FQGNSA. V lost 4 bases to trimming and J lost 7 bases, with 13 bases between them. The CDR3 region is CASSSTPRGTQYF. CDR3 nucleotides: TGTGCCAGCAGCTCCACCCCCCGGGGGACCCAGTACTTC.

This clone has more than one count but fewer than ten. This sequence joins TRBV4-1 and TRBJ2-1; 9 positions match TRBD2. The V and J ends lost 2 bases and 4 bases, in that order; junction bases with no gene match: 6. The CDR3 is made up of 16 amino acids. CDR1 MGHRA and CDR2 YSYEKL come from the germline V gene. CDR3 DNA sequence: TGCGCCAGCAGCCAACCCGGGACTAGCAGATACAATGAGCAGTTCTTC. The encoded protein is CASSQPGTSRYNEQFF.

For the CDR3, the DNA is TGTGCCAGCAGCTTCGGGACAAGACCCCAAGAGACCCAGTACTTC. It codes for CASSFGTRPQETQYF. This rearrangement joins TRBV7-9 to TRBJ2-5, with D possibly being TRBD1 (6 bases). CDR3 length equals 15 residues. V shed 3 bases and J shed 1 base, with 12 bases lying between them. CDR1 SEHNR and CDR2 FQNEAQ come from the germline V gene (reference sequence). Full variable domain (remainder filled in from reference TRBV7-9 and TRBJ2-5): DTGVSQNPRHKITKRGQNVTFRCDPISEHNRLYWYRQTLGQGPEFLTYFQNEAQLEKSRLLSDRFSAERPKGSFSTLEIQRTEQGDSAMYLCASSFGTRPQETQYFGPGTRLLVL.

The chain couples TRBV30 to TRBJ1-1; D gene ambiguous. CDR1 GTSNPN and CDR2 SVGIG come from the germline V gene (reference sequence). The CDR3 length is 14 residues. The ends were cut back, 0 bases at V and 10 bases at J, with 18 bases in the middle. The CDR3 DNA reads as TGTGCCTGGAGTGTACGGATAGAGTCTCGGAGAGCTTTCTTT. As protein: CAWSVRIESRRAFF. Together with reference TRBV30 and TRBJ1-1, the CDR3 gives the full variable domain: SQTIHQWPATLVQPVGSPLSLECTVEGTSNPNLYWYRQAAGRGLQLLFYSVGIGQISSEVPQNLSASRPQDRQFILSSKKLLLSDSGFYLCAWSVRIESRRAFFGQGTRLTVV.

The chain joins TRBV7-2 to TRBJ2-5; D is unresolved. TRBJ2-7 explains the end of the DNA better; the J call may be wrong. The CDR3 spans 14 residues. Germline CDR1 reads SGHTA; CDR2 reads FQGNSA. The CDR3: CASSKGPNSYEQYF. As DNA, the CDR3 is TGTGCCAGCAGCAAGGGCCCTAACTCCTACGAGCAGTACTTC.

The sample holds a few counts of this clone. The rearrangement links TRBV5-1 to TRBJ2-5, with 10 bases that match TRBD1. Germline-derived CDR1 and CDR2 are SGHRS and YFSETQ. The CDR3 loop spans 16 amino acids. The trim removed 2 bases at V and 4 bases at J, leaving 8 bases unmatched. The CDR3 DNA reads as TGCGCCAGCAGCTTATTTGGGACAGGGGAAGGAGAGACCCAGTACTTC. Amino acid sequence: CASSLFGTGEGETQYF.

There are a few counts of this clone. The rearrangement uses TRBV2 and TRBJ2-1; D may be TRBD1 or TRBD2 (5 bases each). CDR1 is SNHLY and CDR2 is FYNNEI in the germline V gene. This CDR3 contains 13 residues. Trimming took 8 bases from V and 4 from J, leaving 12 bases between them. The CDR3 DNA is TGTGCCAGCCCTCGGGGCCGTTACAATGAGCAGTTCTTC. Translated, it gives CASPRGRYNEQFF.

This clone was seen only a few times. J is TRBJ2-1 and V is TRBV29-1; TRBD2 agrees at 13 bases. Germline values: CDR1 SQVTM, CDR2 ANQGSEA. This CDR3 is built from 15 residues. Trimming took 7 bases from V and 9 from J; bases not matched to a gene: 12. CDR3 sequence reads: CSARTSGSNPSEQFF. In DNA form, the CDR3 reads TGCAGCGCTAGGACTAGCGGGAGTAACCCCAGTGAGCAGTTCTTC.

The J gene is TRBJ1-2, the V gene TRBV4-3; D perhaps matches TRBD1 (6 bases). Germline V gene sequence: CDR1 LGHNA, CDR2 YSLEER. This CDR3 has 14 residues. Trimming removed 4 bases from V and 7 bases from J, with 16 bases in between. The CDR3 DNA reads TGCGCCAGCAGCCCAGACTTTACAGGGTTTGGCTACACCTTC. Translation: CASSPDFTGFGYTF.